These 32 T cell receptor beta chains came from one sample sequenced in a study of blood T cell repertoires in COVID-19. The data were produced by immunoSEQ multiplex PCR, yet TCRdb's version contains in-frame clones alone and is incomplete. The sample includes roughly 160,000 clones, 70% to 90% of them seen just once. Sequenced input: peripheral blood. These receptors were taken from a woman aged 50 to 60 with COVID-19, enrolled during active disease.

The rearrangement links TRBV7-3 to TRBJ2-5; a possible D gene is TRBD2 (5 bases). CDR3 size: 15 residues. The germline V gene has CDR1 SGHTA and CDR2 FQGTGA. V was pared by 1 base and J by 5 bases, with 14 bases between. The CDR3 reads CASSLKEGRDETQYF. Here the CDR3 DNA reads TGTGCCAGCAGCTTAAAGGAAGGACGGGATGAGACCCAGTACTTC.

The table lists this clone with a few counts. At one end, the junction sequence differs from germline, possibly due to a read error. CDR3 region: CASSYSTGEAYNEQFF. CDR3 DNA: TGTGCCAGCAGCTACTCAACAGGGGAGGCCTACAATGAGCAGTTCTTC. The V gene is TRBV6-5, the J gene TRBJ2-1, with D possibly TRBD1 on 7 matching bases. The germline gives CDR1 MNHEY, CDR2 SVGAGI. The CDR3 covers 16 residues.

This clone was picked up one time. The V gene is TRBV19, the J gene TRBJ1-2; no clear D. This CDR3 has 13 residues. In germline, CDR1 is LNHDA, CDR2 SQIVND (reference sequence). V lost 3 bases to trimming and J lost 5 bases, with 10 bases between them. The CDR3: CASSMGPKYGYTF. The CDR3, as DNA: TGTGCCAGTAGTATGGGCCCCAAATATGGCTACACCTTC.

J is TRBJ2-7 and V is TRBV6-1; 8 nucleotides line up with TRBD1. Germline-derived CDR1 and CDR2 are MNHNS and SASEGT. The CDR3 spans 13 residues. V lost 3 bases and J lost 5; bases outside the gene matches: 3. The chain's CDR3 is CASSDRGRDEQYF. The CDR3 DNA reads TGTGCCAGCAGTGACAGGGGGCGTGACGAGCAGTACTTC.

This chain connects TRBV21-1 to TRBJ1-6; the table's D call TRBD1 went unverified against the DNA. TRBV21-1 represents a pseudogene. The CDR3 spans 14 residues. The CDR3 coding sequence is TGTGCCAGCAGCAATGACAGGGATAATTCACCCCTCCACTTT. Translation: CASSNDRDNSPLHF.

The chain employs TRBV6-6 and TRBJ2-2, with TRBD2 identical over 7 bases. The CDR3 sequence is 16 residues long. Looked up from germline, CDR1 is MNHNY and CDR2 is SVGAGI (reference sequence). Trimming took 6 bases from V and 4 from J; bases not matched to a gene: 11. The CDR3 DNA reads as TGTGCCAGCAGATACAGTCCGGCGGGGGTCACCGGGGAGCTGTTTTTT. This gives the protein CASRYSPAGVTGELFF.

This chain uses TRBV3-1 (or the pseudogene TRBV3-2) with TRBJ1-5, with TRBD1 as a possible D gene (5 bases). The CDR3 totals 14 residues. Germline values: CDR1 LGHDT, CDR2 YNNKEL (reference sequence). Trimming left V 3 bases short and J 4 bases short, with 10 bases between. CDR3 protein: CASSQWGGNQPQHF. As DNA, the CDR3 is TGTGCCAGCAGCCAGTGGGGGGGAAATCAGCCCCAGCATTTT.

The chain employs TRBV6-5 and TRBJ1-2; D might be TRBD1 (5 bases). The CDR3 length is 13 residues. The ends were cut back, 6 bases at V and 4 bases at J, with 12 bases in the middle. In germline, CDR1 is MNHEY, CDR2 SVGAGI. The CDR3 is CASRSTGVYGYTF. CDR3 DNA sequence: TGTGCCAGCAGATCTACAGGAGTCTATGGCTACACCTTC.

The chain has TRBV28 and TRBJ2-5, with TRBD2 matching over 7 bases. The CDR3 length is 15 residues. Germline CDR1 MDHEN, CDR2 SYDVKM. V shed 5 bases, J shed 7 bases, and the junction held 13 bases outside the gene matches. The CDR3 reads CASSTTRAWEGTQYF. Written as DNA, the CDR3 is TGTGCCAGCAGTACCACCCGGGCGTGGGAGGGGACCCAGTACTTC.

The chain couples TRBV7-2 to TRBJ2-7; 8 bases map to TRBD1. The germline V gene has CDR1 SGHTA and CDR2 FQGNSA. The trim removed 5 bases at V and 1 base at J, leaving 7 bases unmatched. The CDR3 contains 15 residues. The CDR3: CASSQRQGISYEQYF. CDR3 nucleotides: TGTGCCAGCAGCCAGCGACAGGGGATTTCCTACGAGCAGTACTTC.

The chain carries TRBV29-1 and TRBJ2-1; 8 nucleotides line up with TRBD2. Losses at the gene ends were 6 bases for V and 6 bases for J; bases not matched to a gene: 13. The CDR3 has 15 amino acids. Germline V lookup: CDR1 SQVTM, CDR2 ANQGSEA. CDR3 in DNA: TGCAGCGTAGCTCCGGGACTAGTGATGTCCAATGAGCAGTTCTTC. Translating it yields CSVAPGLVMSNEQFF.

This clone was observed a handful of times. The chain combines TRBV5-1 with TRBJ1-1; D remains ambiguous. Between the trimmed V and J ends, which lost 3 bases and 3 bases, there was a span of 12 bases. CDR3 length: 14 residues. Germline V gene lookup returns CDR1 SGHRS and CDR2 YFSETQ. CDR3 sequence: CASSYRTVDTEAFF. The CDR3 DNA sequence: TGCGCCAGCAGCTATAGGACTGTCGACACTGAAGCTTTCTTT.

This clone was counted only a few times. The chain employs TRBV6-5 and TRBJ2-7; tentative D call: TRBD2 (6 bases). V gave up 0 bases and J gave up 1 base, with 7 bases separating them. The CDR3 length is 14 residues. CDR1 MNHEY and CDR2 SVGAGI come from the germline V gene. The CDR3 protein is CASSYSLASYEQYF. The CDR3 nucleotides are TGTGCCAGCAGTTACTCCCTAGCGTCCTACGAGCAGTACTTC.

This chain connects TRBV5-1 to TRBJ1-2; 9 positions agree with TRBD1. The CDR3 consists of 16 residues. Trimming cost V 3 bases and J 0 bases; bases outside gene matches: 6. Germline V gives CDR1 SGHRS, CDR2 YFSETQ. CDR3 residues: CASSSPRTGANYGYTF. The CDR3 DNA is TGCGCCAGCAGCTCCCCCCGGACAGGGGCTAACTATGGCTACACCTTC.

This rearrangement joins TRBV10-3 to TRBJ1-2, with 8 bases fitting TRBD1. The CDR3 runs 13 residues. Unmatched junction bases numbered 6, after V lost 9 bases and J lost 3 bases. Germline values: CDR1 ENHRY, CDR2 SYGVKD. The CDR3 DNA is TGTGCCATGACAGGGGTAGAGGACTATGGCTACACCTTC. It codes for CAMTGVEDYGYTF.

The CDR3 sequence: CASSFSGGAVETQYF. The CDR3 DNA reads TGTGCCAGCAGCTTCAGCGGGGGGGCCGTCGAGACCCAGTACTTC. The chain employs TRBV7-2 and TRBJ2-5; 10 bases line up with TRBD2. Germline loops: CDR1 SGHTA, CDR2 FQGNSA. The CDR3 length is 15 residues. Trimming cost V 3 bases and J 5 bases; bases outside gene matches: 6.

This chain links TRBV6-5 with TRBJ2-1, with 11 bases fitting TRBD2. Looked up from germline, CDR1 is MNHEY and CDR2 is SVGAGI. V lost 0 bases, J lost 7 bases, and 2 bases stayed unmatched. The CDR3 totals 15 residues. The CDR3 loop reads CASSYSASGRNEQFF. DNA of the CDR3: TGTGCCAGCAGTTACTCCGCTAGCGGGAGGAATGAGCAGTTCTTC.

This chain links TRBV10-3 with TRBJ1-1; D unresolved. The V end was cut by 3 bases, the J end by 1 base, with 15 bases between. This CDR3 contains 16 residues. Germline V gene lookup returns CDR1 ENHRY and CDR2 SYGVKD. CDR3 sequence (DNA): TGTGCCATCAGTGAAGAAGGTGGACGGGGGAACACTGAAGCTTTCTTT. It is translated as CAISEEGGRGNTEAFF.

V usage is TRBV10-3 and J usage is TRBJ2-6, with TRBD1 identical over 8 bases. The V segment lost 0 bases and the J segment 2 bases; nucleotides outside the gene matches: 6. There are 18 residues in the CDR3. Germline CDR1 reads ENHRY; CDR2 reads SYGVKD. In DNA, the CDR3 is TGTGCCATCAGTGAGTCGGGGCAGGGGGCGGCTGGGGCCAACGTCCTGACTTTC. It translates to CAISESGQGAAGANVLTF.

This chain uses TRBV12-3 or TRBV12-4 with TRBJ2-7; TRBD2 is a possible D gene (5 bases). The V end was cut by 9 bases, the J end by 3 bases, with 9 bases between. CDR3 length: 11 residues. The CDR3 DNA sequence: TGTGCCAGTTCGGGGAGCTACGAGCAGTACTTC. It specifies CASSGSYEQYF.

The chain combines TRBV21-1 with TRBJ2-7; TRBD2, the table's D call, was not compared with the DNA. TRBV21-1 is termed a pseudogene. The CDR3 is 14 amino acids. This CDR3 is CASIKGGRTYEQYF. The CDR3 DNA follows: TGTGCCAGTATTAAGGGGGGGCGGACCTACGAGCAGTACTTC.

The chain couples TRBV12-3 or TRBV12-4 to TRBJ1-1; no definite D call. The CDR3 sequence is 11 residues long. Trimming removed 3 bases from V and 4 bases from J, with 3 bases in between. The CDR3 sequence: CASSLSTEAFF. CDR3 sequence (DNA): TGTGCCAGCAGTTTGAGCACTGAAGCTTTCTTT.

The V gene is TRBV27, the J gene TRBJ2-3, with 11 bases matching TRBD2. CDR1 MNHEY and CDR2 SMNVEV come from the germline V gene (reference sequence). V shed 5 bases and J 3 bases; nucleotides not matched to a gene: 7. The CDR3 has 16 amino acids. This CDR3 is CASSAALAGATDTQYF. The CDR3 DNA follows: TGTGCCAGCAGTGCTGCACTAGCGGGGGCGACAGATACGCAGTATTTT.

Only one count was recorded for this clone. This CDR3 reads CASSLTGTANSPLHF. The CDR3 DNA sequence: TGTGCCAGCAGCCTAACCGGGACAGCTAATTCACCCCTCCACTTT. The chain combines TRBV6-2 or TRBV6-3 with TRBJ1-6; 7 nucleotides agree with TRBD1. The CDR3 spans 15 residues. The V and J ends lost 6 bases and 6 bases, in that order; junction bases with no gene match: 8. CDR1 MNHEY and CDR2 SVGEGT come from the germline V gene.

This clone has just one count. Other DNA sequences in the sample encode the same CDR3. This chain connects TRBV7-2 to TRBJ1-2; TRBD1 aligns across 9 bases. The CDR3 is 13 amino acids. Germline V gene sequence: CDR1 SGHTA, CDR2 FQGNSA. V shed 5 bases, J shed 4 bases, and the junction held 2 bases outside the gene matches. CDR3 in amino acids: CASSPGQGYGYTF. The CDR3 bases are TGTGCCAGCAGCCCGGGACAGGGCTATGGCTACACCTTC.

Written as DNA, the CDR3 is TGTGCCAGCAGCCAAGCACGGTACTATGGCTACACCTTC. Protein sequence: CASSQARYYGYTF. This sequence joins TRBV14 and TRBJ1-2; no reliable D call. This CDR3 has 13 residues. Between the trimmed V and J ends, which lost 1 base and 3 bases, there was a span of 6 bases. Germline V CDR1 and CDR2: SGHDN, FVKESK.

This chain uses TRBV29-1 with TRBJ2-3; 7 bases map to TRBD1. This CDR3 spans 12 amino acids. Germline V lookup: CDR1 SQVTM, CDR2 ANQGSEA. The V gene end was trimmed by 4 bases and the J gene end by 4 bases; junction bases not matched to a gene: 2. The CDR3 coding sequence is TGCAGCGTTGGAGACAGGGCAGATACGCAGTATTTT. The encoded protein is CSVGDRADTQYF.

V gene TRBV29-1 combines with J gene TRBJ2-1; D not certain. The CDR3 length is 13 residues. V lost 7 bases and J 3 bases, leaving 13 bases between the germline ends. The V gene's germline CDR1 is SQVTM and CDR2 ANQGSEA. CDR3: CSAQAGYYNEQFF. DNA of the CDR3: TGCAGCGCCCAGGCAGGCTACTACAATGAGCAGTTCTTC.

V is TRBV6-5 and J is TRBJ1-3; no clear D. CDR3 length: 15 residues. V was trimmed by 2 bases and J by 0 bases, leaving 8 bases between them. From germline, CDR1 is MNHEY and CDR2 SVGAGI. The CDR3 is CASSYGTRSGNTIYF. As DNA, the CDR3 is TGTGCCAGCAGTTACGGCACCCGCTCTGGAAACACCATATATTTT.

In the case of this clone: Germline is not matched at one junction end, which may reflect a read error. The rearrangement joins TRBV12-3 or TRBV12-4 to TRBJ2-7, with no clear D. The CDR3 is made up of 12 amino acids. The CDR3 spells CASTSRAYGQYF. The DNA for the CDR3 is TGTGCCAGCACCTCCCGAGCCTACGGGCAGTACTTC.

The rearrangement uses TRBV4-1 and TRBJ2-7, with D possibly being TRBD1 (6 bases). The CDR3 contains 15 residues. CDR1 and CDR2 (germline): MGHRA, YSYEKL. V was trimmed by 0 bases and J by 5 bases, leaving 14 bases between them. CDR3: CASSQESQGFDEQYF. In DNA, the CDR3 is TGCGCCAGCAGCCAAGAATCCCAGGGGTTCGACGAGCAGTACTTC.

This chain uses TRBV6-1 with TRBJ2-3; D gene ambiguous. This CDR3 has 14 amino acids. Per the germline V gene, CDR1 is MNHNS and CDR2 is SASEGT. V lost 1 base, J lost 3 bases, and 8 bases lay in between. The CDR3 loop is CASSEGPGTDTQYF. CDR3 nucleotide sequence: TGTGCCAGCAGTGAAGGTCCCGGGACAGATACGCAGTATTTT.